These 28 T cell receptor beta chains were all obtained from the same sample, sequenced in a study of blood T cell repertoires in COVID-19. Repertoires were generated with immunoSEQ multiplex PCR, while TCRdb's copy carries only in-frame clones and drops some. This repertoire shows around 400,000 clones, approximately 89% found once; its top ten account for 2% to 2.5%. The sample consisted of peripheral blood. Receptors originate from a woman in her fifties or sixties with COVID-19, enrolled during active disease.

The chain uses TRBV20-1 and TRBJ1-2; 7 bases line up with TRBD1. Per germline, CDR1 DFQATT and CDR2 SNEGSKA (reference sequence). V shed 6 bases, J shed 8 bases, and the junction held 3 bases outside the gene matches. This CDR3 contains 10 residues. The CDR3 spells CSATGEGYTF. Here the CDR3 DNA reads TGCAGTGCAACAGGGGAAGGCTACACCTTC.

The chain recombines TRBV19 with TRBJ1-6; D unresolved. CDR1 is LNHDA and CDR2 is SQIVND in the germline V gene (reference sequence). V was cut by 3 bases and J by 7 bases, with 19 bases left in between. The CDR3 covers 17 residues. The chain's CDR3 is CASSIPQVGGGNSPLHF. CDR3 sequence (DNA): TGTGCCAGTAGTATCCCCCAAGTTGGCGGCGGGAATTCACCCCTCCACTTT.

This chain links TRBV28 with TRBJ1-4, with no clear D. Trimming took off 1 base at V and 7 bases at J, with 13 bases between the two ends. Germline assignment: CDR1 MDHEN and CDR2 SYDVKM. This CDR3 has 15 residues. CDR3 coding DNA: TGTGCCAGCAGTTTATACACCCCCCGGGGTGAAAAACTGTTTTTT. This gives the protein CASSLYTPRGEKLFF.

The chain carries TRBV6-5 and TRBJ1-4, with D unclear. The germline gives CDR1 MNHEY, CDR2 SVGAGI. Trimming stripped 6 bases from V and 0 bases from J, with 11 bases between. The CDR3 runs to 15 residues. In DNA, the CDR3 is TGTGCCAGCAGGTCCCCCGGGGCAACTAATGAAAAACTGTTTTTT. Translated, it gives CASRSPGATNEKLFF.

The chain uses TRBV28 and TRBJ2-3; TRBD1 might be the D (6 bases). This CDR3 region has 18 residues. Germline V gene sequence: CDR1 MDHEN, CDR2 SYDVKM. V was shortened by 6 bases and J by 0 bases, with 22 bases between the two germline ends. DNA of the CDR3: TGTGCCAGCAGCTCCAGTTTCCTCTGGACAGCTAGCACAGATACGCAGTATTTT. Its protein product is CASSSSFLWTASTDTQYF.

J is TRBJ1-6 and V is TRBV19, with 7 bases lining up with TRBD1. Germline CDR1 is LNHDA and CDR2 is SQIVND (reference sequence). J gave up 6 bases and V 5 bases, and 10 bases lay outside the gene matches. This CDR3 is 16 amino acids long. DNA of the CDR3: TGTGCCAGTAGTCAATCGACAGGGAAGGGTAATTCACCCCTCCACTTT. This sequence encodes CASSQSTGKGNSPLHF.

The CDR3 sequence: CASSLEGTGGTQGYTF. CDR3 in DNA: TGTGCCAGCAGCTTAGAAGGGACAGGGGGTACTCAAGGCTACACCTTC. This chain links TRBV7-9 with TRBJ1-2, with TRBD1 identical over 11 bases. V shed 1 base, J shed 8 bases, and the junction held 9 bases outside the gene matches. This CDR3 has 16 amino acids. Germline values: CDR1 SEHNR, CDR2 FQNEAQ (reference sequence). Full variable domain (missing parts from reference TRBV7-9 and TRBJ1-2): DTGVSQNPRHKITKRGQNVTFRCDPISEHNRLYWYRQTLGQGPEFLTYFQNEAQLEKSRLLSDRFSAERPKGSFSTLEIQRTEQGDSAMYLCASSLEGTGGTQGYTFGSGTRLTVV.

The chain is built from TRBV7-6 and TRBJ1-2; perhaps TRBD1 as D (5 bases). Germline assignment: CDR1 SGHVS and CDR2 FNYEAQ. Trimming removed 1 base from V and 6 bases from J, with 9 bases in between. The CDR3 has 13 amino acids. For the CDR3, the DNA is TGTGCCAGCAGCTTAGTCCAGGGCGATGGCTACACCTTC. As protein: CASSLVQGDGYTF.

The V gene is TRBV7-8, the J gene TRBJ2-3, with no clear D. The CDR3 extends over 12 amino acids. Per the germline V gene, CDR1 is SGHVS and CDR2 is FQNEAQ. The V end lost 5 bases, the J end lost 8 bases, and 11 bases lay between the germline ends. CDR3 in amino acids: CASSRSSGTQYF. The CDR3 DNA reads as TGTGCCAGCAGCCGATCATCGGGTACGCAGTATTTT.

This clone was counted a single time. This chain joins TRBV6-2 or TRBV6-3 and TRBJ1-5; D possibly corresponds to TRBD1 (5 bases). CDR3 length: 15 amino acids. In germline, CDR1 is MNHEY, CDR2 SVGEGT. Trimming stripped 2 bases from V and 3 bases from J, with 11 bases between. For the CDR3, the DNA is TGTGCCAGCAGTTACCGTAAGGGGATCAATCAGCCCCAGCATTTT. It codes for CASSYRKGINQPQHF.

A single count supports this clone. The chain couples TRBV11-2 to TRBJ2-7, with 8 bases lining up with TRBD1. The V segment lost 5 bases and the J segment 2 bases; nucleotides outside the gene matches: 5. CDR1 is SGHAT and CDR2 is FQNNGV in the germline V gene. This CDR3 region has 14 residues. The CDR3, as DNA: TGTGCCAGCAGCAGCCGGGACAGGACCTACGAGCAGTACTTC. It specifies CASSSRDRTYEQYF.

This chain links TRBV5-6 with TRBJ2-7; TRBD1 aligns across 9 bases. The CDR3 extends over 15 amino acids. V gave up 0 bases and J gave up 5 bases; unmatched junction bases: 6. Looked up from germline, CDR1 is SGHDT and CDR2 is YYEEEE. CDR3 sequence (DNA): TGTGCCAGCAGCTTGGGCAACAGGGGGCTACACGAGCAGTACTTC. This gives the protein CASSLGNRGLHEQYF.

CDR3 DNA: TGTGCCAGCAGGACTGGCCCGTGGACCGGGGAGCTGTTTTTT. The encoded protein is CASRTGPWTGELFF. The chain uses TRBV6-4 and TRBJ2-2; D unresolved. V was shortened by 6 bases and J by 5 bases, with 13 bases between the two germline ends. The CDR3 has 14 amino acids. Per germline, CDR1 MRHNA and CDR2 SNTAGT.

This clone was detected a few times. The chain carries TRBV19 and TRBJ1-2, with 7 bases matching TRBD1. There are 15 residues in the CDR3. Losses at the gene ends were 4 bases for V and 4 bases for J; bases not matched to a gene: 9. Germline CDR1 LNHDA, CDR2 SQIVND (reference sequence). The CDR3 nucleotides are TGTGCCAGTAGTACTACAGACGGGACAGCCTATGGCTACACCTTC. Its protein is CASSTTDGTAYGYTF.

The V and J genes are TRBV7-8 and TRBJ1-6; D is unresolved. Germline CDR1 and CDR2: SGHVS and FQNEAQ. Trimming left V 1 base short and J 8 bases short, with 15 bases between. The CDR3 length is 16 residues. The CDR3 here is CASSLVRFPGDSPLHF. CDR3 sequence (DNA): TGTGCCAGCAGCTTAGTTCGGTTCCCCGGGGATTCACCCCTCCACTTT.

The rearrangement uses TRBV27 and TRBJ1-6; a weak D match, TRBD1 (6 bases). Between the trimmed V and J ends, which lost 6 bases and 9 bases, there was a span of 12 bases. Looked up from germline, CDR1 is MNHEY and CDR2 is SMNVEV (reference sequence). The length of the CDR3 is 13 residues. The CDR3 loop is CASRLTGISPLHF. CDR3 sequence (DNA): TGTGCCAGCAGGCTAACAGGGATTTCACCCCTCCACTTT.

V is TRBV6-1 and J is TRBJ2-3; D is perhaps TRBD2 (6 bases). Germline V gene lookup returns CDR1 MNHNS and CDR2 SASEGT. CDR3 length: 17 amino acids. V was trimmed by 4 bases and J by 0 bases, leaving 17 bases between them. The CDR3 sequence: CASSGPGGTLSTDTQYF. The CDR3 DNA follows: TGTGCCAGCAGTGGACCTGGGGGGACCCTAAGCACAGATACGCAGTATTTT.

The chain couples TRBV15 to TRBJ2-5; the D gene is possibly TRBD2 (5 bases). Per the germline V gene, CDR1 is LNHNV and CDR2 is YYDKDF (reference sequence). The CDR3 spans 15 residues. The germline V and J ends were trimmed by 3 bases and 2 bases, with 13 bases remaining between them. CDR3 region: CATSSPGEGQETQYF. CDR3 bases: TGTGCCACCAGCAGCCCCGGGGAAGGGCAAGAGACCCAGTACTTC.

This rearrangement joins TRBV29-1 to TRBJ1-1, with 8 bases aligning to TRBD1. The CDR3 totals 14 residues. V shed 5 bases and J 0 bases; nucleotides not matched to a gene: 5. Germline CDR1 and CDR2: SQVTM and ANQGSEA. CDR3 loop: CSVYRDRLNTEAFF. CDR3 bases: TGCAGCGTTTACCGGGACAGGCTGAACACTGAAGCTTTCTTT.

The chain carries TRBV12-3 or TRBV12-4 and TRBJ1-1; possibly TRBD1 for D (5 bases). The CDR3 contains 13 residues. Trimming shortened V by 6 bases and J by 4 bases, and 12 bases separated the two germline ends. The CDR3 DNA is TGTGCCAGCAGACCTCAGGGATTCACTGAAGCTTTCTTT. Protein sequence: CASRPQGFTEAFF.

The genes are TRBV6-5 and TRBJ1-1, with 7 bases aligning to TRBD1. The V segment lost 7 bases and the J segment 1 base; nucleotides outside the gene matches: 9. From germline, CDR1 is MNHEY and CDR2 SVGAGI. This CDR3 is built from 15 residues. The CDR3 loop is CASMAGTATNTEAFF. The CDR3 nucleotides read TGTGCCAGCATGGCGGGGACAGCGACGAACACTGAAGCTTTCTTT.

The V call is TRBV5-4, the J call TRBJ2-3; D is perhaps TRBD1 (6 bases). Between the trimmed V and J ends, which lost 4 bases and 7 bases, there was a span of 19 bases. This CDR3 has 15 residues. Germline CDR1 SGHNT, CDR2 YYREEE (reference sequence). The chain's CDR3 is CASSRRDTAQNTQYF. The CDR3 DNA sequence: TGTGCCAGCAGCCGCCGGGACACCGCACAGAATACGCAGTATTTT.

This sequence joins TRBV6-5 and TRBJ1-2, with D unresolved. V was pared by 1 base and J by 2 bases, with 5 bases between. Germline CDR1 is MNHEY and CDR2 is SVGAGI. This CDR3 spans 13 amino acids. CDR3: CASSYLQNYGYTF. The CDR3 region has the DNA TGTGCCAGCAGTTACTTACAGAACTATGGCTACACCTTC.

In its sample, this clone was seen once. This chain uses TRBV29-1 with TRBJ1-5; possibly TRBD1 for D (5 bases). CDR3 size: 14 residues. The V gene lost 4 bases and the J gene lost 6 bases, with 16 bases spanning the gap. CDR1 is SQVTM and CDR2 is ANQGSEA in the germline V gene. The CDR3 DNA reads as TGCAGCGTTGTGGACACTACCTCGGGTCAGCCCCAGCATTTT. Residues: CSVVDTTSGQPQHF.

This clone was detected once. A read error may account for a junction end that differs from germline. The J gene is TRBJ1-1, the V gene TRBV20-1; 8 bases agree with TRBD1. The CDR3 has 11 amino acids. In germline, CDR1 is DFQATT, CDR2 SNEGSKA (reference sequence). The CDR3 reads CSATTGTGLPF. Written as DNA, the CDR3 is TGCAGTGCTACAACCGGGACAGGTCTTCCTTTT.

This chain's CDR3 is CASKTGWDTEAFF. In DNA form, the CDR3 reads TGTGCCAGTAAGACAGGGTGGGACACTGAAGCTTTCTTT. The V call is TRBV19, the J call TRBJ1-1, with TRBD1 matching over 7 bases. With V trimmed by 7 bases and J by 3 bases, 5 bases remained unmatched. The CDR3 extends over 13 amino acids. The V gene's germline CDR1 is LNHDA and CDR2 SQIVND (reference sequence). The complete variable domain, with remaining parts taken from reference TRBV19 and TRBJ1-1, reads DGGITQSPKYLFRKEGQNVTLSCEQNLNHDAMYWYRQDPGQGLRLIYYSQIVNDFQKGDIAEGYSVSREKKESFPLTVTSAQKNPTAFYLCASKTGWDTEAFFGQGTRLTVV.

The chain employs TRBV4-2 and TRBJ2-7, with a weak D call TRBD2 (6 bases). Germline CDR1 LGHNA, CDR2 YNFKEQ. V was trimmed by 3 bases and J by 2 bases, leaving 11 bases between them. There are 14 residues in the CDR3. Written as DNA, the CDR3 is TGTGCCAGCAGCCAGGCGGGGAAACCCTACGAGCAGTACTTC. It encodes CASSQAGKPYEQYF.

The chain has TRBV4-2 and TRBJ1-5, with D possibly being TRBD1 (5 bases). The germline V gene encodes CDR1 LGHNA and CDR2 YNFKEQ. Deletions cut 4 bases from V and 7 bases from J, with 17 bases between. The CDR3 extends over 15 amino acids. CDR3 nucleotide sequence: TGTGCCAGCAGCCCCTCTGGGGCTGTAAAGCAGCCCCAGCATTTT. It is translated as CASSPSGAVKQPQHF.